This T cell receptor (beta chain) appears in the sequencing data of a study of blood T cell repertoires in COVID-19. Study summary: Italy, Spain and the United States were the sources of the convalescent and acute COVID-19 samples. The analysed material was cDNA or gDNA that came from T cells, B-cell-depleted T cells, or PBMCs.

V shed 4 bases, J shed 8 bases, and the junction held 6 bases outside the gene matches. Per the germline V gene, CDR1 is SGHTA and CDR2 is FQGTGA. This CDR3 region has 15 residues. The protocol was immunoSEQ multiplex PCR, while the TCRdb copy is restricted to in-frame clones and leaves out a portion. The sample carries about 74,000 clones, about 80% recorded once. Sequencing was carried out using peripheral blood. The chain joins TRBV7-3 to TRBJ2-1; 12 bases match TRBD2. The TCR was taken from a human donor in a cohort sampled during active COVID-19. The CDR3 region has the DNA TGTGCCAGCAGCTCCCTAGCGGGGGGGCGTCATGAGCAGTTCTTC. Translated, it gives CASSSLAGGRHEQFF. Full variable domain (outside the CDR3, taken from reference TRBV7-3 and TRBJ2-1): GAGVSQTPSNKVTEKGKYVELRCDPISGHTALYWYRQSLGQGPEFLIYFQGTGAADDSGLPNDRFFAVRPEGSVSTLKIQRTERGDSAVYLCASSSLAGGRHEQFFGPGTRLTVL.